One and the same sample provided the 5 T cell receptor beta chains below, sequenced in a study of CD8+ T cells in alopecia areata. Markers used for sorting pooled cutaneous lymph node cells were CD4, CD8alpha, NKG2D, NKG2ACE and others. After isolation, RNA underwent reverse transcription to generate cDNA as the sequencing template. Some clones are missing from TCRdb's copy, which holds only in-frame ones; the method was immunoSEQ multiplex PCR. The sample shows 250,000 or so clones, none of them appearing just once. The sample taken for sequencing was CD4+ T cells sorted from a lymph node. Receptors were obtained from a C3H/HeJ mouse with alopecia areata. MHC haplotype here: H2-k.

About this clone itself: Gene labels here are mouse ones. Read sequence stops 4 residues before the CDR3 end, and the germline J gene provides the missing end. The chain employs TRBV13-2 and TRBJ2-5, with TRBD1 matching 9 bases. Germline-derived CDR1 and CDR2 are NNHNN and SYGAGS (reference sequence). This CDR3 spans 13 amino acids. Incomplete CDR3 DNA: TGTGCCAGCGCCGGGACAGGGATAGAC. Translating gives CASAGTGID. Given in full, the CDR3 is CASAGTGIDTQYF.

This clone was seen only a few times. Gene names refer to mouse genes. The read terminates 4 residues ahead of where the CDR3 ends, so the germline J gene completes it. The chain carries TRBV19 and TRBJ2-7; weak D call: TRBD1 (6 bases). The CDR3 spans 11 residues. Germline V gene lookup returns CDR1 FNHDT and CDR2 SITEND (reference sequence). The CDR3 loop is CASNREDEQYF. The CDR3 DNA, read in part, is TGTGCCAGCAACAGGGAGGAT.

To note about this clone: Mouse gene names apply. Read data end 4 residues before the CDR3 end; the end is taken from the germline J gene. V usage is TRBV5 and J usage is TRBJ2-5; TRBD1 agrees at 12 bases. CDR1 and CDR2 from the germline V gene are LGHNA and YNLKQL (reference sequence). V was clipped by 0 bases and J by 2 bases; unmatched bases: 0. The CDR3 is 16 residues long. The DNA read from the CDR3 is TGTGCCAGCAGCCAAGAGGGACAGGGGGCCCAAGAC. Translating gives CASSQEGQGAQD. The CDR3 reads in full as CASSQEGQGAQDTQYF.

As regards this clone: Germline and genes here are mouse. This CDR3 is CASHRGGQDTQYF. CDR3 DNA (partial): TGTGCCAGCCACAGGGGTGGCCAAGAC. The chain combines TRBV13-1 with TRBJ2-5; TRBD1 matches at 7 bases. From the germline J gene comes the end of the CDR3, since the read stops 4 residues before it. CDR1 is NSHNY and CDR2 is SYGAGN in the germline V gene. V lost 7 bases, J lost 2 bases, and 4 bases stayed unmatched. The CDR3 consists of 13 residues.

This clone was seen more than once but under ten times. Mouse gene names apply. The read finishes 4 residues shy of the CDR3 end, and the germline J gene is used to complete it. The same CDR3 can be traced to other DNA sequences in this sample. The V call is TRBV13-1, the J call TRBJ2-3, with D perhaps matching TRBD2 (7 bases). This CDR3 spans 14 amino acids. Germline V CDR1 and CDR2: NSHNY, SYGAGN. Deletions cut 5 bases from V and 0 bases from J, with 10 bases between. This CDR3 is CASRLGASAETLYF. Incomplete CDR3 DNA: TGTGCCAGCAGGCTGGGGGCTAGTGCAGAA.